These 25 T cell receptor beta chains came from one sample sequenced in a study of blood T cell repertoires in COVID-19. The assay was immunoSEQ multiplex PCR, and TCRdb's table has in-frame clones only and misses some. The sample contains approximately 82,000 clones, about 89% of which appear only once. Source material: PBMCs or T cells enriched from blood (not recorded which). Receptors originate from a woman aged 45-65 years with acute COVID-19.

The V gene is TRBV18, the J gene TRBJ2-2; tentative D call: TRBD1 (6 bases). The CDR3 spans 16 residues. Germline CDR1 is KGHSH and CDR2 is LQKENI. Trimming removed 3 bases from V and 1 base from J, with 12 bases in between. Here the CDR3 DNA reads TGTGCCAGCTCACCGATAACAGGGCGGAACACCGGGGAGCTGTTTTTT. Translation gives CASSPITGRNTGELFF.

V gene TRBV28 combines with J gene TRBJ1-3; tentatively, D is TRBD1 (5 bases). The V end lost 3 bases, the J end lost 4 bases, and 10 bases lay between the germline ends. The CDR3 has 14 amino acids. Germline CDR1 reads MDHEN; CDR2 reads SYDVKM. CDR3 sequence (DNA): TGTGCCAGCAGTTTCTGGGGCCTCGGAAACACCATATATTTT. Its translation: CASSFWGLGNTIYF.

This clone was seen only once. The rearrangement uses TRBV5-1 and TRBJ1-1, with 8 bases lining up with TRBD1. Germline V gives CDR1 SGHRS, CDR2 YFSETQ. This CDR3 has 15 amino acids. V was clipped by 6 bases and J by 0 bases; unmatched bases: 7. The CDR3, as DNA: TGCGCCAGCACTTTGACAGGGGCCATGAACACTGAAGCTTTCTTT. This sequence encodes CASTLTGAMNTEAFF.

This chain links TRBV6-5 with TRBJ1-3; 8 bases map to TRBD1. J lost 0 bases, V lost 0 bases, and 1 base had no gene match. Germline values: CDR1 MNHEY, CDR2 SVGAGI. The CDR3 is made up of 16 amino acids. The CDR3 sequence is CASSYSGQVSGNTIYF. In nucleotides, the CDR3 is TGTGCCAGCAGTTACTCGGGACAGGTCTCTGGAAACACCATATATTTT.

The CDR3 spells CASSLGSGPRIANNEKLFF. The DNA for the CDR3 is TGTGCCAGCAGCTTAGGCTCTGGGCCCCGCATTGCGAATAATGAAAAACTGTTTTTT. The chain employs TRBV11-3 and TRBJ1-4, with D unclear. The germline V and J ends were trimmed by 1 base and 4 bases, with 22 bases remaining between them. This CDR3 has 19 residues. The V gene's germline CDR1 is SGHNT and CDR2 YENEEA.

This rearrangement joins TRBV18 to TRBJ1-1, with D uncertain. Germline V gene sequence: CDR1 KGHSH, CDR2 LQKENI. V dropped 2 bases and J dropped 2 bases, with 15 bases sitting between them. The CDR3 loop spans 16 amino acids. The CDR3 nucleotides read TGTGCCAGCTCACCAGAAAGTGGAGGTGGCAACACTGAAGCTTTCTTT. Protein sequence: CASSPESGGGNTEAFF.

J is TRBJ2-3 and V is TRBV5-1; the match to TRBD1 covers 9 bases. The CDR3 covers 16 residues. V shed 4 bases and J 3 bases; nucleotides not matched to a gene: 9. Germline lookup yields CDR1 SGHRS and CDR2 YFSETQ. CDR3 nucleotide sequence: TGCGCCAGCAGCACTGGCCCGACAGGGGGAACAGATACGCAGTATTTT. Amino acid sequence: CASSTGPTGGTDTQYF.

The chain recombines TRBV27 with TRBJ2-5; D possibly corresponds to TRBD1 (6 bases). CDR1 and CDR2 from the germline V gene are MNHEY and SMNVEV (reference sequence). Between the trimmed V and J ends, which lost 8 bases and 1 base, there was a span of 11 bases. The CDR3 length is 13 residues. The CDR3 nucleotides are TGTGCCAGCTCCGGGACATTCCAAGAGACCCAGTACTTC. Its translation is CASSGTFQETQYF.

This clone turned up a few times. CDR3 in DNA: TGTGCCAGCACCAAAACCGGGACCCCGGCGGGGGAGACCCAGTACTTC. It is translated as CASTKTGTPAGETQYF. The chain uses TRBV2 and TRBJ2-5; D is possibly TRBD2 (6 bases). The CDR3 extends over 16 amino acids. The germline V and J ends were trimmed by 7 bases and 5 bases, with 23 bases remaining between them. Germline values: CDR1 SNHLY, CDR2 FYNNEI.

J is TRBJ2-7 and V is TRBV13; the match to TRBD2 covers 8 bases. The trim removed 0 bases at V and 4 bases at J, leaving 8 bases unmatched. Germline loops: CDR1 PRHDT, CDR2 FYEKMQ (reference sequence). The CDR3 spans 16 residues. The CDR3 spells CASSLGLAGGEYEQYF. The DNA for the CDR3 is TGTGCCAGCAGCTTAGGACTTGCGGGAGGCGAATACGAGCAGTACTTC. Based on the CDR3 plus reference TRBV13 and TRBJ2-7, the full variable domain is AAGVIQSPRHLIKEKRETATLKCYPIPRHDTVYWYQQGPGQDPQFLISFYEKMQSDKGSIPDRFSAQQFSDYHSELNMSSLELGDSALYFCASSLGLAGGEYEQYFGPGTRLTVT.

CDR3 region: CASSRGGGQVAEAFF. Written as DNA, the CDR3 is TGTGCCAGCAGTCGGGGGGGAGGGCAGGTCGCTGAAGCTTTCTTT. The chain couples TRBV6-5 to TRBJ1-1; D perhaps matches TRBD1 (5 bases). The CDR3 consists of 15 residues. V was pared by 5 bases and J by 6 bases, with 19 bases between. The germline V gene has CDR1 MNHEY and CDR2 SVGAGI.

This clone was seen more than once but under ten times. The chain uses TRBV30 and TRBJ1-6; TRBD1 is a possible D gene (6 bases). CDR1 is GTSNPN and CDR2 is SVGIG in the germline V gene (reference sequence). This CDR3 has 14 amino acids. V lost 2 bases, J lost 5 bases, and 10 bases lay in between. The DNA for the CDR3 is TGTGCCTGGAGTACAGGGACCGATAATTCACCCCTCCACTTT. It codes for CAWSTGTDNSPLHF.

The chain recombines TRBV7-8 with TRBJ2-3; the match to TRBD2 covers 13 bases. Germline CDR1 is SGHVS and CDR2 is FQNEAQ. Losses at the gene ends were 5 bases for V and 8 bases for J; bases not matched to a gene: 7. CDR3 length equals 15 residues. The CDR3: CASSHPTSGRPTQYF. In nucleotides, the CDR3 is TGTGCCAGCAGCCATCCGACTAGCGGGAGGCCTACGCAGTATTTT. The full variable domain, completed using reference TRBV7-8 and TRBJ2-3, is GAGVSQSPRYKVAKRGQDVALRCDPISGHVSLFWYQQALGQGPEFLTYFQNEAQLDKSGLPSDRFFAERPEGSVSTLKIQRTQQEDSAVYLCASSHPTSGRPTQYFGPGTRLTVL.

The chain has TRBV4-1 and TRBJ1-2; no definite D call. V shed 1 base and J shed 4 bases, with 16 bases lying between them. Looked up from germline, CDR1 is MGHRA and CDR2 is YSYEKL. There are 16 residues in the CDR3. The CDR3 DNA sequence: TGCGCCAGCAGCCAAGGCGTTCCGACACCCGTCTATGGCTACACCTTC. Translating it yields CASSQGVPTPVYGYTF.

This clone was observed a few times. V and J are TRBV7-6 and TRBJ1-3, with unresolved D. Germline CDR1 reads SGHVS; CDR2 reads FNYEAQ. Trimming pared 2 bases from V and 2 bases from J, leaving 10 bases between. The CDR3 is 15 residues long. CDR3 amino acids: CASSLYPPPGNTIYF. In DNA form, the CDR3 reads TGTGCCAGCAGCTTATATCCCCCCCCTGGAAACACCATATATTTT. Looking up the rest from reference TRBV7-6 and TRBJ1-3 gives the full variable domain: GAGVSQSPRYKVTKRGQDVALRCDPISGHVSLYWYRQALGQGPEFLTYFNYEAQQDKSGLPNDRFSAERPEGSISTLTIQRTEQRDSAMYRCASSLYPPPGNTIYFGEGSWLTVV.

This clone was observed a single time. This rearrangement joins TRBV9 to TRBJ2-1; 9 bases match TRBD1. Losses at the gene ends were 0 bases for V and 4 bases for J; bases not matched to a gene: 8. This CDR3 has 17 amino acids. Germline CDR1 and CDR2: SGDLS and YYNGEE. For the CDR3, the DNA is TGTGCCAGCAGCGTAGAAGCAGGACAGGGGATTTACAATGAGCAGTTCTTC. It encodes CASSVEAGQGIYNEQFF.

This clone was detected a few times. The chain has TRBV10-3 and TRBJ1-1; weak D call: TRBD1 (5 bases). The germline V and J ends were trimmed by 5 bases and 0 bases, with 10 bases remaining between them. The CDR3 loop spans 14 amino acids. Germline V gene sequence: CDR1 ENHRY, CDR2 SYGVKD. The CDR3 is CAISTGDLNTEAFF. The CDR3 DNA reads TGTGCCATCAGTACGGGGGATTTGAACACTGAAGCTTTCTTT.

The chain recombines TRBV24-1 with TRBJ2-1; TRBD1 might be the D (6 bases). The CDR3 runs to 15 residues. Germline V CDR1 and CDR2: KGHDR, SFDVKD. V dropped 1 base and J dropped 9 bases, with 15 bases sitting between them. CDR3 nucleotide sequence: TGTGCCACCAGTGATTTTAGACAGGCGTCGGGTGAGCAGTTCTTC. This codes for CATSDFRQASGEQFF.

The chain recombines TRBV6-5 with TRBJ1-5; TRBD1 aligns across 8 bases. V lost 6 bases, J lost 7 bases, and 11 bases stayed unmatched. Germline V gives CDR1 MNHEY, CDR2 SVGAGI. The CDR3 contains 15 residues. The CDR3 DNA reads TGTGCCAGCAGGATGGTGACAGGGGTTCAACAGCCCCAGCATTTT. This gives the protein CASRMVTGVQQPQHF.

This clone occurred once. The genes are TRBV11-3 and TRBJ2-7, with 8 bases identical to TRBD1. CDR3 length equals 16 residues. Germline CDR1 is SGHNT and CDR2 is YENEEA. Germline trimming cut 0 bases from V and 2 bases from J; bases unmatched to any gene: 6. The CDR3 protein is CASSLESTGDPYEQYF. The CDR3 DNA reads as TGTGCCAGCAGCTTAGAGTCGACAGGGGACCCCTACGAGCAGTACTTC.

The chain couples TRBV15 to TRBJ1-4, with D perhaps matching TRBD1 (5 bases). Trimming left V 5 bases short and J 8 bases short, with 18 bases between. Germline CDR1 and CDR2: LNHNV and YYDKDF (reference sequence). The CDR3 consists of 15 residues. CDR3 sequence: CATSVHRTVGEKLFF. The CDR3, as DNA: TGTGCCACCAGCGTCCACAGGACCGTGGGCGAAAAACTGTTTTTT.

This chain connects TRBV6-2 or TRBV6-3 to TRBJ2-7, with 7 bases identical to TRBD2. Trimming took 0 bases from V and 6 from J; bases not matched to a gene: 8. The CDR3 totals 15 residues. CDR1 MNHEY and CDR2 SVGEGT come from the germline V gene. This chain's CDR3 is CASSYSRGGVGEQYF. CDR3 coding DNA: TGTGCCAGCAGTTACTCAAGGGGAGGGGTTGGCGAGCAGTACTTC.

The chain joins TRBV10-3 to TRBJ1-1; 9 positions match TRBD1. Germline V lookup: CDR1 ENHRY, CDR2 SYGVKD. V trimming: 2 bases; J trimming: 7 bases; junction bases outside the gene matches: 5. CDR3 length equals 14 residues. The DNA of the CDR3 is TGTGCCATCAGTGAGGACAGGGGGAGAGTTGAAGCTTTCTTT. This gives the protein CAISEDRGRVEAFF.

The chain uses TRBV7-9 and TRBJ2-3, with a possible D match to TRBD2 (6 bases). The length of the CDR3 is 16 residues. Germline V gene lookup returns CDR1 SEHNR and CDR2 FQNEAQ (reference sequence). The ends were cut back, 3 bases at V and 2 bases at J, with 15 bases in the middle. This CDR3 reads CASSFPTSSYTDTQYF. The CDR3 DNA reads TGTGCCAGCAGCTTCCCGACTAGTTCTTACACAGATACGCAGTATTTT.

The V gene is TRBV10-3, the J gene TRBJ2-1, with 10 positions matching TRBD2. The CDR3 is 16 residues long. The germline CDR1 and CDR2 sequences are ENHRY and SYGVKD. The J segment lost 5 bases and the V segment lost 4 bases, leaving 8 bases of the junction unmatched. CDR3 residues: CAISGDTSGTDNEQFF. In nucleotides, the CDR3 is TGTGCCATCAGTGGGGACACTAGCGGGACCGACAATGAGCAGTTCTTC.